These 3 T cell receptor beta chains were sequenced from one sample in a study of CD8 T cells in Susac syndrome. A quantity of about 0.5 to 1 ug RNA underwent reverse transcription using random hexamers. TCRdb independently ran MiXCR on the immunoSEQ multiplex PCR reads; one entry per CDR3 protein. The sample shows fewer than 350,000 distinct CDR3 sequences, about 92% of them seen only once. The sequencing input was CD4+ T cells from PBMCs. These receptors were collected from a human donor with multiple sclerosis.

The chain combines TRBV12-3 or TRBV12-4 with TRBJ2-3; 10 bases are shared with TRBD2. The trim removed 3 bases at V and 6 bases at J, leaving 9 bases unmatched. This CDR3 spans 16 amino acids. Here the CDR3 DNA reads TGTGCCAGCAGTTTTTTCTTAGCGGGGGGCCAGGATACGCAGTATTTT. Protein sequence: CASSFFLAGGQDTQYF.

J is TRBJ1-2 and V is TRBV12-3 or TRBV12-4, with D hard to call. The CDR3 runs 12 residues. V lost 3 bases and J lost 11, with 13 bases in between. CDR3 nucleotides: TGTGCCAGCAGTTTGTCCCCCTTGGGATACACCTTC. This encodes CASSLSPLGYTF.

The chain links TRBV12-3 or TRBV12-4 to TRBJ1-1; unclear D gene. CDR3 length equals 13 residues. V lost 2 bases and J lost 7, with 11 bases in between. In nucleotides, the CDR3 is TGTGCCAGCAGTTTAAGCACACGGGATGAAGCTTTCTTT. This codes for CASSLSTRDEAFF.